This TCR beta chain originates from a study of graft-versus-host responses after intestinal transplantation. The overall study: Every recipient had anti-thymocyte globulin induction and 3 to 4 years of tacrolimus plus steroids.

General study findings and limits: Some patients had graft-donor T cell macrochimerism, and their allografts showed high graft-versus-host to host-versus-graft clonal ratios.

The assay was immunoSEQ multiplex PCR, and TCRdb's table has in-frame clones only and misses some. This sample has roughly 99,000 clones, with more than 75% found just once. The CDR3 runs 15 residues. Germline V gene data show CDR1 as SQVTM and CDR2 as ANQGSEA. V trimming: 4 bases; J trimming: 5 bases; junction bases outside the gene matches: 10. Points on this clone: What it recognizes is unknown.

The sample in question was PBMCs, obtained 255 days after intestinal transplant. This TCR came from a human patient who received an intestinal transplant, so some T cells may come from the graft donor. This chain connects TRBV29-1 to TRBJ2-1, with 8 bases identical to TRBD1. The CDR3 sequence: CSVGSQGGRHNEQFF. CDR3 in DNA: TGCAGCGTTGGGTCACAGGGGGGTAGACACAATGAGCAGTTCTTC.